This T cell receptor (beta chain) came from a study of blood T cells in healthy people across ages. A J-beta primer mix and a sample-barcoded 5' primer were used in a second PCR of roughly 6 to 11 cycles. Via MiXCR, TCRdb re-called the 5' RACE reads, giving one row per CDR3 protein. The sample includes roughly 2 million distinct CDR3 sequences, 40% to 55% seen only once; the top ten take about 2.1%. CDR3 length: 16 amino acids. CDR1 is LGHNA and CDR2 is YSLEER in the germline V gene. V was clipped by 1 base and J by 3 bases, with 15 bases between them. Source material: blood. The source is a woman aged 40-49 years in good health. The chain combines TRBV4-3 with TRBJ1-2; D unresolved. Here the CDR3 DNA reads TGCGCCAGCAGCCAAGGAATAGGGCGAGAGGACTATGGCTACACCTTC. Encoded protein: CASSQGIGREDYGYTF.